The 5 T cell receptor beta chains below all came from one sample that was sequenced in a study of blood T cell repertoires in COVID-19. Produced via immunoSEQ multiplex PCR; TCRdb's table is partial and in-frame only. The sample holds around 240,000 clones, around 88% seen once. Source material: peripheral blood. Receptor source: a woman under 40 who had recovered from COVID-19.

This sequence joins TRBV4-2 and TRBJ2-7, with a weak D call TRBD1 (6 bases). The germline CDR1 and CDR2 sequences are LGHNA and YNFKEQ. The CDR3 covers 15 residues. Trimming cost V 2 bases and J 12 bases, with 23 bases left between them. DNA for the CDR3: TGTGCCAGCAGCCAATTCGAAACGACAGGTCTTCCCCTGTACTTC. It codes for CASSQFETTGLPLYF.

This clone was detected only a few times. This rearrangement joins TRBV4-1 to TRBJ1-2; D call uncertain. Germline values: CDR1 MGHRA, CDR2 YSYEKL. V was shortened by 1 base and J by 4 bases, with 16 bases between the two germline ends. This CDR3 contains 16 residues. This CDR3 is CASSQGWGGASYGYTF. CDR3 nucleotides: TGCGCCAGCAGCCAAGGGTGGGGAGGAGCCTCCTATGGCTACACCTTC.

The V call is TRBV13, the J call TRBJ2-1; TRBD1 aligns across 10 bases. The ends lost 5 bases at V and 7 bases at J; junction bases unmatched: 8. Germline values: CDR1 PRHDT, CDR2 FYEKMQ (reference sequence). The CDR3 has 15 residues. CDR3 region: CASSQLTGGWNEQFF. CDR3 coding DNA: TGTGCCAGCAGCCAACTGACAGGGGGCTGGAATGAGCAGTTCTTC.

This sequence joins TRBV13 and TRBJ2-7; 9 bases map to TRBD2. Germline loops: CDR1 PRHDT, CDR2 FYEKMQ (reference sequence). The CDR3 is 17 amino acids. V lost 5 bases, J lost 0 bases, and 11 bases stayed unmatched. The CDR3 reads CASSRLGLADSSYEQYF. CDR3 nucleotide sequence: TGTGCCAGCAGCCGCCTGGGACTAGCTGATAGCTCCTACGAGCAGTACTTC.

This chain links TRBV7-6 with TRBJ2-2, with TRBD2 matching over 8 bases. Germline-derived CDR1 and CDR2 are SGHVS and FNYEAQ. The V and J ends lost 2 bases and 2 bases, in that order; junction bases with no gene match: 4. There are 16 residues in the CDR3. The CDR3 region has the DNA TGTGCCAGCAGCTTAACCGGGGGGGCTAACACCGGGGAGCTGTTTTTT. Protein: CASSLTGGANTGELFF.